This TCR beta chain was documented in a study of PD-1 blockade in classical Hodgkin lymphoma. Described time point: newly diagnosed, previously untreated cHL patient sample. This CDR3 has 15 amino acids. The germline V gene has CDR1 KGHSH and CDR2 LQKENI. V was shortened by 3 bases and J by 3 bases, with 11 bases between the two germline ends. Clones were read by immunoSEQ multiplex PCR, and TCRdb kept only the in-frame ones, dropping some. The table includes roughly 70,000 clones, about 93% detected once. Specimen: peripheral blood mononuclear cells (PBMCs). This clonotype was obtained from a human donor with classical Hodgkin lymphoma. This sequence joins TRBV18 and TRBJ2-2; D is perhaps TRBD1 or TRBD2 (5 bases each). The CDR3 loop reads CASSPLGAYTGELFF. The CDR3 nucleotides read TGTGCCAGCTCACCTCTCGGGGCGTACACCGGGGAGCTGTTTTTT.